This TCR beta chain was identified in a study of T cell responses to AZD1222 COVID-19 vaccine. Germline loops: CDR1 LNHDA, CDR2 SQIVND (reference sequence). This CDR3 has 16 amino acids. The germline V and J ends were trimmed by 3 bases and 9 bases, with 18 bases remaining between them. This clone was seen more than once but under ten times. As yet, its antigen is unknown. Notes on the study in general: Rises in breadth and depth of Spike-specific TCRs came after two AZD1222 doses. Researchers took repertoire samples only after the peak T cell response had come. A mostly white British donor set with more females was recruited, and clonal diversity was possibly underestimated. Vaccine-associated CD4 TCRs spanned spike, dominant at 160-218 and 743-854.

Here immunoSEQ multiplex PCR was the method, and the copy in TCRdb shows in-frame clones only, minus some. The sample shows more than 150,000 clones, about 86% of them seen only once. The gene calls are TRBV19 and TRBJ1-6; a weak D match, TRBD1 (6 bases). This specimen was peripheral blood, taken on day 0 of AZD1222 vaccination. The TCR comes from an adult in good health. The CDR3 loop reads CASSMEPAQGSSPLHF. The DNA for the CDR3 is TGTGCCAGTAGTATGGAACCTGCCCAGGGGAGTTCACCCCTCCACTTT. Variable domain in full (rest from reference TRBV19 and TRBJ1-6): DGGITQSPKYLFRKEGQNVTLSCEQNLNHDAMYWYRQDPGQGLRLIYYSQIVNDFQKGDIAEGYSVSREKKESFPLTVTSAQKNPTAFYLCASSMEPAQGSSPLHFGNGTRLTVT.